This T cell receptor (beta chain) came from a study of blood T cell repertoires in COVID-19. Study in general: COVID-19 samples collected from the United States, Italy and Spain covered acute and convalescent phases. PBMCs, B-cell-depleted T cells, or T cells were the source of the cDNA or gDNA that made up the material.

Only one count was recorded for this clone. In the original workflow: Quantification of nucleated cells was approximated via reference gene primer amplification. Method: immunoSEQ multiplex PCR; TCRdb's copy keeps in-frame clones and lacks some. V and J calls plus clone size are reproduced from that table; the DNA served to infer D and trimming. The data show 30,000 to 45,000 clones, approximately 80% seen once. The CDR3 consists of 12 residues. Per the germline V gene, CDR1 is SEHNR and CDR2 is FQNEAQ (reference sequence). The ends lost 8 bases at V and 4 bases at J; junction bases unmatched: 0. Material: peripheral blood. This TCR was recovered from a human donor in a cohort sampled during active COVID-19. This rearrangement joins TRBV7-9 to TRBJ1-1; 11 bases agree with TRBD1. CDR3 sequence reads: CASGTGGTEAFF. In nucleotides, the CDR3 is TGTGCCAGCGGGACAGGGGGCACTGAAGCTTTCTTT. The full variable domain, its missing parts supplied by reference TRBV7-9 and TRBJ1-1, is DTGVSQNPRHKITKRGQNVTFRCDPISEHNRLYWYRQTLGQGPEFLTYFQNEAQLEKSRLLSDRFSAERPKGSFSTLEIQRTEQGDSAMYLCASGTGGTEAFFGQGTRLTVV.